This T cell receptor beta chain was recovered during a study of radiotherapy plus CTLA-4 blockade in lung cancer (dated by TCRdb to the late 2010s). Study-wide context: Objective responses were observed in approximately 19% of enrolled patients, and disease control was achieved in approximately 30%.

The germline V end is reduced by 5 bases and the J end by 7 bases; junction bases left unmatched: 11. For CDR1 and CDR2, the germline V gene (reference sequence) lists SEHNR and FQNEAQ. The CDR3 runs 16 amino acids, cysteine and phenylalanine included. Just CDR3 DNA is preserved here, 48 bases in frame from base 1. Points the paper makes about the study in general: After treatment with radiotherapy and ipilimumab, TCR clones that came from tumors expanded in the peripheral blood. The strongest predictors of response, as reported, were early dynamic changes in blood T cell clones along with a rise in serum interferon-beta after radiation.

Receptor libraries were prepared by the immunoSEQ multiplex PCR assay. The table was pulled from immuneACCESS by TCRdb, which kept in-frame rearrangements only. Such tables lose some clones; where checked, under half of the loss comes from unresolved V genes, and the rest has no known cause. This sample gives approximately 65,000 clones in total; about 80% of them show up just once. Of the sample, approximately 4.4% is held by the ten largest clones. The study evaluated CTLA-4 blockade (ipilimumab) given together with focal radiation therapy in patients who had chemo-refractory metastatic non-small-cell lung cancer. This clone was counted between two and nine times. Its binding antigen is unknown. Base-call qualities are not available, and no considerably larger clone is one nucleotide away.

The sequence was obtained from a human donor with non-small cell lung cancer who had a complete response to radiotherapy plus ipilimumab. This specimen was peripheral blood, taken from a patient treated with radiotherapy plus ipilimumab. The chain is assembled from TRBV7-9 and TRBJ1-2; 12 bases in the junction line up with TRBD1. CDR3 loop: CASSPSGDRGLSGYTF. Read as DNA, the sequence is TGTGCCAGCAGCCCCTCAGGGGACAGGGGGCTTAGTGGCTACACCTTC.